The next 29 T cell receptor beta chains were all read from a single sample in a study of T cells in Graves' hyperthyroidism and ophthalmopathy. TCR beta CDR3 region amplification was performed from RNA transcripts. Carried out on the TCR CDR3, a first-round RT-PCR used the HTBI primer set. One entry per CDR3 protein, called by TCRdb with MiXCR from the multiplex PCR reads. The sample has roughly 290,000 distinct CDR3 sequences, around 13% seen once. The sequenced sample was blood. The receptors derive from a woman aged 40 to 49 with Graves' hyperthyroidism.

This clonotype is a singleton in its sample. The rearrangement uses TRBV28 and TRBJ2-1, with no clear D. There are 12 residues in the CDR3. Looked up from germline, CDR1 is MDHEN and CDR2 is SYDVKM. V was shortened by 4 bases and J by 7 bases, with 8 bases between the two germline ends. CDR3 bases: TGTGCCAGCAGTTGGCTTGGTAATGAGCAGTTCTTC. As protein: CASSWLGNEQFF.

This clonotype was detected many times. The CDR3 bases are TGCAGTGAAGAGGGCCACTACAATGAGCAGTTCTTC. Its translation: CSEEGHYNEQFF. The chain employs TRBV20-1 and TRBJ2-1, with D tentatively TRBD2 (5 bases). The CDR3 spans 12 residues. CDR1 and CDR2 from the germline V gene are DFQATT and SNEGSKA (reference sequence). Trimming left V 7 bases short and J 3 bases short, with 10 bases between.

The rearrangement uses TRBV20-1 and TRBJ2-3; D is ambiguous. The CDR3 sequence is 11 residues long. From germline, CDR1 is DFQATT and CDR2 SNEGSKA (reference sequence). With 5 bases removed from V and 2 bases from J, the gap between germline ends came to 5 bases. CDR3 sequence (DNA): TGCAGTGCTCCCTACACAGATACGCAGTATTTT. Translating gives CSAPYTDTQYF.

The chain links TRBV4-2 to TRBJ2-2; 11 bases match TRBD2. Germline trimming cut 0 bases from V and 2 bases from J; bases unmatched to any gene: 5. This CDR3 contains 18 residues. Per germline, CDR1 LGHNA and CDR2 YNFKEQ. The CDR3 nucleotides are TGTGCCAGCAGCCAAGATTGGAGACTAGCGGGAAACACCGGGGAGCTGTTTTTT. Its translation is CASSQDWRLAGNTGELFF.

This clonotype was counted at least ten times. V usage is TRBV12-3 or TRBV12-4 and J usage is TRBJ1-2; D gene uncertain. The length of the CDR3 is 12 residues. The germline V and J ends were trimmed by 6 bases and 4 bases, with 9 bases remaining between them. The CDR3 nucleotides are TGTGCCAGCAGCTTAAGACCCTATGGCTACACCTTC. Translation gives CASSLRPYGYTF.

At least ten counts were recorded for this clonotype. The chain employs TRBV18 and TRBJ2-3, with TRBD2 matching over 9 bases. This CDR3 contains 14 residues. Germline V gives CDR1 KGHSH, CDR2 LQKENI. CDR3 protein: CAALAGASADTQYF. CDR3 coding DNA: TGTGCGGCCTTAGCGGGAGCGTCCGCAGATACGCAGTATTTT.

The rearrangement links TRBV19 to TRBJ2-1; 11 bases are shared with TRBD2. With V trimmed by 6 bases and J by 2 bases, 12 bases remained unmatched. CDR1 and CDR2 (germline): LNHDA, SQIVND (reference sequence). The CDR3 has 18 residues. CDR3 residues: CASSPGLAELGAYNEQFF. The CDR3 DNA follows: TGTGCCAGTAGCCCGGGACTAGCGGAATTAGGAGCCTACAATGAGCAGTTCTTC.

J is TRBJ2-7 and V is TRBV30; 7 bases agree with TRBD2. The length of the CDR3 is 13 residues. V was clipped by 5 bases and J by 9 bases; unmatched bases: 13. Germline V CDR1 and CDR2: GTSNPN, SVGIG (reference sequence). This CDR3 reads CAWGKGGSIVQYF. The CDR3 region has the DNA TGTGCCTGGGGCAAGGGCGGGAGTATAGTGCAGTACTTC.

This clonotype appeared a few times. V usage is TRBV19 and J usage is TRBJ1-5; 7 bases agree with TRBD1. The germline V gene encodes CDR1 LNHDA and CDR2 SQIVND (reference sequence). Germline trimming cut 7 bases from V and 3 bases from J; bases unmatched to any gene: 12. The CDR3 consists of 16 residues. The CDR3 region is CASTPTNQGDNQPQHF. CDR3 DNA: TGTGCCAGTACCCCGACCAATCAGGGGGACAATCAGCCCCAGCATTTT.

The chain uses TRBV9 and TRBJ2-5, with D tentatively TRBD1 or TRBD2 (5 bases each). CDR1 is SGDLS and CDR2 is YYNGEE in the germline V gene. The CDR3 is 16 residues long. V was pared by 4 bases and J by 9 bases, with 25 bases between. The CDR3 nucleotides are TGTGCCAGCAGCCCAGCACCGGGACCGGGGTTCGGTCCCCAGTACTTC. Translated, it gives CASSPAPGPGFGPQYF.

This clonotype was recorded many times. V gene TRBV12-3 or TRBV12-4 combines with J gene TRBJ2-3; D not certain. Trimming stripped 3 bases from V and 8 bases from J, with 18 bases between. This CDR3 contains 15 residues. The CDR3 loop is CASSLSVHRLGTQYF. Here the CDR3 DNA reads TGTGCCAGCAGTTTGTCTGTGCATCGGTTAGGTACGCAGTATTTT.

This clonotype showed up many times. J is TRBJ1-1 and V is TRBV29-1; tentative D call: TRBD1 (6 bases). This CDR3 is built from 12 residues. V shed 7 bases and J shed 5 bases, with 14 bases lying between them. Germline values: CDR1 SQVTM, CDR2 ANQGSEA. CDR3 coding DNA: TGCAGCGGCCGGTCAGGGGTTACTGAAGCTTTCTTT. This encodes CSGRSGVTEAFF.

The V call is TRBV12-3 or TRBV12-4, the J call TRBJ2-1; D is uncertain. The CDR3 covers 12 residues. V was trimmed by 2 bases and J by 6 bases, leaving 5 bases between them. The CDR3 DNA sequence: TGTGCCAGCAGTTTAAGCAGCAATGAGCAGTTCTTC. It encodes CASSLSSNEQFF.

Ten or more counts support this clonotype. The J gene is TRBJ1-1, the V gene TRBV27; D not certain. The CDR3 is 12 amino acids. Trimming shortened V by 6 bases and J by 5 bases, and 10 bases separated the two germline ends. The germline gives CDR1 MNHEY, CDR2 SMNVEV (reference sequence). CDR3 bases: TGTGCCAGCAGGGACGGGTGGACTGAAGCTTTCTTT. This translates into CASRDGWTEAFF.

The sample holds many counts of this clonotype. V and J are TRBV18 and TRBJ2-7, with TRBD1 matching over 10 bases. The V segment lost 2 bases and the J segment 3 bases; nucleotides outside the gene matches: 1. Germline lookup yields CDR1 KGHSH and CDR2 LQKENI. CDR3 size: 14 residues. The CDR3 sequence: CASSPGTGDYEQYF. The CDR3 DNA is TGTGCCAGCTCACCAGGGACAGGGGACTACGAGCAGTACTTC. Full variable domain (outside the CDR3, taken from reference TRBV18 and TRBJ2-7): NAGVMQNPRHLVRRRGQEARLRCSPMKGHSHVYWYRQLPEEGLKFMVYLQKENIIDESGMPKERFSAEFPKEGPSILRIQQVVRGDSAAYFCASSPGTGDYEQYFGPGTRLTVT.

This clonotype was observed at least ten times. The J gene is TRBJ2-3, the V gene TRBV29-1, with D perhaps TRBD1 (6 bases). The germline V gene encodes CDR1 SQVTM and CDR2 ANQGSEA. V was pared by 7 bases and J by 2 bases, with 16 bases between. The CDR3 is 14 amino acids. CDR3 loop: CSARKQGYTDTQYF. CDR3 DNA: TGCAGCGCCAGGAAGCAGGGGTACACAGATACGCAGTATTTT.

J is TRBJ2-5 and V is TRBV19, with 9 bases identical to TRBD2. V dropped 3 bases and J dropped 9; count of bases not matched to a gene: 8. The CDR3 extends over 14 amino acids. In germline, CDR1 is LNHDA, CDR2 SQIVND (reference sequence). The CDR3 DNA sequence: TGTGCCAGTAGTATCGGGACTAGCCGAAGGGCCCAGTACTTC. Translating gives CASSIGTSRRAQYF.

This clonotype has ten or more counts. The chain uses TRBV6-2 or TRBV6-3 and TRBJ1-5; TRBD1 agrees at 8 bases. V dropped 5 bases and J dropped 7; count of bases not matched to a gene: 7. The CDR3 length is 14 residues. CDR1 and CDR2 (germline): MNHEY, SVGEGT. Written as DNA, the CDR3 is TGTGCCAGCAGTCGACAGGGGACTGGACAGCCCCAGCATTTT. Encoded protein: CASSRQGTGQPQHF.

This clonotype was counted a few times. The chain couples TRBV4-2 to TRBJ2-7; perhaps TRBD2 as D (7 bases). V was trimmed by 0 bases and J by 3 bases, leaving 15 bases between them. The CDR3 has 16 residues. From germline, CDR1 is LGHNA and CDR2 YNFKEQ. CDR3 DNA sequence: TGTGCCAGCAGCCAAGAGGGGGCTAGCGGAATCTACGAGCAGTACTTC. Protein: CASSQEGASGIYEQYF.

This clonotype occurred many times. The V and J genes are TRBV14 and TRBJ2-7; D might be TRBD2 (7 bases). The germline CDR1 and CDR2 sequences are SGHDN and FVKESK. Trimming took off 0 bases at V and 3 bases at J, with 15 bases between the two ends. The CDR3 runs to 16 residues. CDR3 loop: CASSQDLGGPHYEQYF. For the CDR3, the DNA is TGTGCCAGCAGCCAAGATCTGGGGGGGCCTCACTACGAGCAGTACTTC.

This clonotype was recorded a few times. The chain uses TRBV20-1 and TRBJ1-2; 7 bases map to TRBD1. Looked up from germline, CDR1 is DFQATT and CDR2 is SNEGSKA (reference sequence). The length of the CDR3 is 14 residues. After removal of 4 bases from V and 2 bases from J, the junction contained 7 bases not matched to a gene. In DNA, the CDR3 is TGCAGTGCTATGAAACCGGGACAGAACTATGGCTACACCTTC. This encodes CSAMKPGQNYGYTF.

In this sample, this clonotype turned up many times. J is TRBJ2-2 and V is TRBV28, with a weak D call TRBD2 (6 bases). CDR1 and CDR2 (germline): MDHEN, SYDVKM. Trimming took 6 bases from V and 1 from J, leaving 15 bases between them. The CDR3 is 16 amino acids. The CDR3 sequence: CASRPTGGMNTGELFF. CDR3 nucleotides: TGTGCCAGCAGGCCGACGGGCGGGATGAACACCGGGGAGCTGTTTTTT.

In its sample, this clonotype was seen once. One end of the junction varies from germline; a read error may be responsible. This rearrangement joins TRBV28 to TRBJ2-7, with D uncertain. Looked up from germline, CDR1 is MDHEN and CDR2 is SYDVKM. The CDR3 length is 15 residues. The CDR3 DNA reads as TGTGCCCGCAGTTTATACCATAAAGGCTCCTACGAGCAGTACTTC. The encoded protein is CARSLYHKGSYEQYF. Filled out from reference TRBV28 and TRBJ2-7, the complete variable domain reads DVKVTQSSRYLVKRTGEKVFLECVQDMDHENMFWYRQDPGLGLRLIYFSYDVKMKEKGDIPEGYSVSREKKERFSLILESASTNQTSMYLCARSLYHKGSYEQYFGPGTRLTVT.

This clonotype came up many times. The rearrangement uses TRBV6-2 or TRBV6-3 and TRBJ2-7; 8 nucleotides match TRBD1. The CDR3 sequence is 15 residues long. Germline CDR1 MNHEY, CDR2 SVGEGT. V was pared by 4 bases and J by 4 bases, with 9 bases of the junction left unmatched. This CDR3 reads CASSSPRTGSYEQYF. The CDR3 DNA follows: TGTGCCAGCAGTTCCCCAAGGACAGGGTCATACGAGCAGTACTTC.

The table lists this clonotype with many counts. The genes are TRBV10-3 and TRBJ2-7, with D possibly matching TRBD2 (5 bases). This CDR3 is built from 16 residues. Trimming left V 8 bases short and J 3 bases short, with 23 bases between. Germline V gives CDR1 ENHRY, CDR2 SYGVKD. CDR3 in amino acids: CAILVLWKGVGYEQYF. The CDR3, as DNA: TGTGCCATCTTGGTCCTTTGGAAGGGAGTTGGCTACGAGCAGTACTTC.

This clonotype was seen many times. This rearrangement joins TRBV4-1 to TRBJ2-7, with 7 nucleotides matching TRBD2. Germline V CDR1 and CDR2: MGHRA, YSYEKL. V trimming: 1 base; J trimming: 7 bases; junction bases outside the gene matches: 10. This CDR3 is built from 15 residues. The CDR3 is CASSQGGGQGREQYF. The CDR3 bases are TGCGCCAGCAGCCAAGGGGGAGGGCAGGGAAGAGAGCAGTACTTC.

In its sample, this clonotype was seen many times. The chain is built from TRBV24-1 and TRBJ2-1; a possible D gene is TRBD2 (6 bases). Germline V gene lookup returns CDR1 KGHDR and CDR2 SFDVKD. CDR3 length: 16 residues. V was cut by 3 bases and J by 8 bases, with 19 bases left in between. CDR3 amino acids: CATSDTPGLRFDEQFF. In DNA, the CDR3 is TGTGCCACCAGTGATACCCCGGGACTTCGTTTCGATGAGCAGTTCTTC.

Ten or more counts support this clonotype. The V and J genes are TRBV7-8 and TRBJ2-7, with D hard to call. The CDR3 is made up of 14 amino acids. V was trimmed by 4 bases and J by 0 bases, leaving 10 bases between them. Per germline, CDR1 SGHVS and CDR2 FQNEAQ. The CDR3 loop reads CASSYSSSSYEQYF. The CDR3 region has the DNA TGTGCCAGCAGCTATTCTTCGAGCTCCTACGAGCAGTACTTC.

This clonotype was seen ten or more times. The rearrangement links TRBV6-1 to TRBJ2-1; D gene unclear. The CDR3 has 16 residues. V was pared by 3 bases and J by 0 bases, with 12 bases between. Germline V gene sequence: CDR1 MNHNS, CDR2 SASEGT. Here the CDR3 DNA reads TGTGCCAGCAGTGAGGAAGGGTCGAGCTCCTACAATGAGCAGTTCTTC. Translated, it gives CASSEEGSSSYNEQFF.